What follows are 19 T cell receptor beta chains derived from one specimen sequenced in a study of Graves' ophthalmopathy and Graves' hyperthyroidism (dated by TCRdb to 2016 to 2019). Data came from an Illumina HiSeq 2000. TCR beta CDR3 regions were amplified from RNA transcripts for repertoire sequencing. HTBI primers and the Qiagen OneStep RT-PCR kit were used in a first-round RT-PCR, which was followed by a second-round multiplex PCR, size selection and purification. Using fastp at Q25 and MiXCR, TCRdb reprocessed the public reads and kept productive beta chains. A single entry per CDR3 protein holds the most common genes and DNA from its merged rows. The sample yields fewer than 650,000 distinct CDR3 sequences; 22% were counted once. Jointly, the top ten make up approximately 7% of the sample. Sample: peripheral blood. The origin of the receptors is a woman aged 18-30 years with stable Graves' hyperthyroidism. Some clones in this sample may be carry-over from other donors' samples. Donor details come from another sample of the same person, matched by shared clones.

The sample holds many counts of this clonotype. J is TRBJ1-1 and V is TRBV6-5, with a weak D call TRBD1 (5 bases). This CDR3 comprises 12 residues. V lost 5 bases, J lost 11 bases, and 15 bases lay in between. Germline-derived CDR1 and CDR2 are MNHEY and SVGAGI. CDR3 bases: TGTGCCAGCAGTCCCCATCGGGGCAAGGCTTTCTTT. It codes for CASSPHRGKAFF.

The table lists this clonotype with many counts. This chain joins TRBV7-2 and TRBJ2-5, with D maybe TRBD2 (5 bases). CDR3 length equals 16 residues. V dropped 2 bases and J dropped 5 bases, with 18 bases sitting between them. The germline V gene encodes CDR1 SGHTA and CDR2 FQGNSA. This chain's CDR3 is CASSLMSYGVGETQYF. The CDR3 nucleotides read TGTGCCAGCAGCTTAATGAGTTACGGGGTCGGGGAGACCCAGTACTTC.

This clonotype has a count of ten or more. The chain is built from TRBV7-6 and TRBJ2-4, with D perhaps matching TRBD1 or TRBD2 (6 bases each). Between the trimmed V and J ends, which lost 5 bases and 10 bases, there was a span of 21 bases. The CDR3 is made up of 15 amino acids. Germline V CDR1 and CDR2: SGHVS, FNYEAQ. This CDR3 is CASSPRGGRSPIQYF. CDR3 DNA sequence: TGTGCCAGCAGCCCCCGAGGGGGGCGGTCGCCGATTCAGTACTTC.

CDR3 sequence reads: CASFFQRTPNTEAFF. In nucleotides, the CDR3 is TGTGCCAGCTTTTTTCAGCGGACACCCAACACTGAAGCTTTCTTT. The rearrangement joins TRBV18 to TRBJ1-1, with D tentatively TRBD1 (5 bases). Trimming pared 7 bases from V and 2 bases from J, leaving 17 bases between. Germline values: CDR1 KGHSH, CDR2 LQKENI. This CDR3 is 15 amino acids long.

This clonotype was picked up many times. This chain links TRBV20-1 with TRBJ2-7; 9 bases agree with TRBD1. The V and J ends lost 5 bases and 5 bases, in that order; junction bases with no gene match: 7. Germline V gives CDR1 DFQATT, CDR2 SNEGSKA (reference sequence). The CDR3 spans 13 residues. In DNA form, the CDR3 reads TGCAGTGCTGAACAGGGGGCGCTCGACGAGCAGTACTTC. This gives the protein CSAEQGALDEQYF.

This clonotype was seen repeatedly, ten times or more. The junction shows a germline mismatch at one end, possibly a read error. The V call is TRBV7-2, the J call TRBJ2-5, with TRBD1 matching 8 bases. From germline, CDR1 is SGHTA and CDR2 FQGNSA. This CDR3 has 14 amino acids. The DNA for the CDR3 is TGTGCCAGCAGCGAAACCCCAGGGGGCCCGACCCGGTACTTC. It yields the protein CASSETPGGPTRYF.

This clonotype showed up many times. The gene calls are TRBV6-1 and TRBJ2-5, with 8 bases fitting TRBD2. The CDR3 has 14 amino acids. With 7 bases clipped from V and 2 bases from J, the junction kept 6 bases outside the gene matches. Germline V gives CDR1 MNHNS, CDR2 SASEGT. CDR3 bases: TGTGCCAGCAATCGACTAGCGACACAAGAGACCCAGTACTTC. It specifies CASNRLATQETQYF.

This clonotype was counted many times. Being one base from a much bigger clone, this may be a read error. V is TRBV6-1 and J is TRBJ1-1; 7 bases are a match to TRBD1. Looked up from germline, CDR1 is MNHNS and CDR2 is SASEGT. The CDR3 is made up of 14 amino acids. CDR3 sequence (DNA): TGTGCCAGCAGACTACAGGGGTGGAACACTGGAGCTTTCTTT. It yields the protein CASRLQGWNTGAFF.

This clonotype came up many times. The CDR3 sequence: CASRAGGPYEQYF. The CDR3 DNA follows: TGTGCCAGCCGGGCGGGAGGACCCTACGAGCAGTACTTC. The chain joins TRBV6-1 to TRBJ2-7; 8 nucleotides line up with TRBD2. The V segment lost 8 bases and the J segment 2 bases; nucleotides outside the gene matches: 5. CDR1 is MNHNS, CDR2 SASEGT, per germline. The CDR3 length is 13 residues.

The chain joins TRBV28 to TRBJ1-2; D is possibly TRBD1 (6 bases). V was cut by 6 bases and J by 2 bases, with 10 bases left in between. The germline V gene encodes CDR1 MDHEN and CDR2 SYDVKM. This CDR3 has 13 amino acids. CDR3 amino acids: CASRDRLNYGYTF. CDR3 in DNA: TGTGCCAGCAGGGACAGACTAAACTATGGCTACACCTTC.

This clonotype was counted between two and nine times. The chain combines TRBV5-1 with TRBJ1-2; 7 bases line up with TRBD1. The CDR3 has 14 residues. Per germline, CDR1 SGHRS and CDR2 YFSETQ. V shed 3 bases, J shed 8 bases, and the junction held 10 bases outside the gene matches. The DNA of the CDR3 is TGCGCCAGCAGCTCCCCGGGACAGCAGCGAGGCTACACCTTC. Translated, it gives CASSSPGQQRGYTF.

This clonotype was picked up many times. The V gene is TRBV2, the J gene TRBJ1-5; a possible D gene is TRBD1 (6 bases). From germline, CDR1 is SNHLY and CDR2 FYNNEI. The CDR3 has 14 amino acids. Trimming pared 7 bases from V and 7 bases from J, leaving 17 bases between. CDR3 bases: TGTGCCAGCACTAGGCAGGGGACGGGCCAGCCCCAGCATTTT. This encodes CASTRQGTGQPQHF.

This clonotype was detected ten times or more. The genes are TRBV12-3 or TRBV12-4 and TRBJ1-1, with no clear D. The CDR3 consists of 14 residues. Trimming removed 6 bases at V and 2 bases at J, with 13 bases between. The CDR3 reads CASSHNMGNTEAFF. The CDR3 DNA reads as TGTGCCAGCAGCCACAATATGGGCAACACTGAAGCTTTCTTT.

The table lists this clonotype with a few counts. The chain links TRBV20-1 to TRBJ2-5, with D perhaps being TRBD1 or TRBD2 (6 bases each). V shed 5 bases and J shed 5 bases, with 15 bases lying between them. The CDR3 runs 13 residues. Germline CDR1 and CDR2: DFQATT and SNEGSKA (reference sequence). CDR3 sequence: CSAYGGGSETQYF. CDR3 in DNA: TGCAGTGCTTACGGGGGCGGATCGGAGACCCAGTACTTC.

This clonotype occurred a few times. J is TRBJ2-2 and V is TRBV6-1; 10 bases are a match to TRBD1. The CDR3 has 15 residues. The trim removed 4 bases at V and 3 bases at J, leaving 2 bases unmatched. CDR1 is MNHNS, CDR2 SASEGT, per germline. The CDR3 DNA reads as TGTGCCAGCAGTGTTGGGACAGGGGACACCGGGGAGCTGTTTTTT. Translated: CASSVGTGDTGELFF.

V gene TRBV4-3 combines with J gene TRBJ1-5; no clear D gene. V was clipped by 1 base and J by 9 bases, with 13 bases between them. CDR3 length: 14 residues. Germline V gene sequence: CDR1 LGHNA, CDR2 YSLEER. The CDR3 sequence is CASSQARGRLPQHF. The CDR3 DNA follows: TGCGCCAGCAGCCAAGCGCGGGGTAGGTTGCCCCAGCATTTT.

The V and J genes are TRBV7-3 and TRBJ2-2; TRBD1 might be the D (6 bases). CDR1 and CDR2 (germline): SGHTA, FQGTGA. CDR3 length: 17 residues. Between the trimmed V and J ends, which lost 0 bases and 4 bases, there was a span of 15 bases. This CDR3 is CASSLTGAFRGTGELFF. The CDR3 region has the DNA TGTGCCAGCAGCTTAACCGGGGCCTTCAGGGGCACCGGGGAGCTGTTTTTT. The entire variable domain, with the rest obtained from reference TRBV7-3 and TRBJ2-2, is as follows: GAGVSQTPSNKVTEKGKYVELRCDPISGHTALYWYRQSLGQGPEFLIYFQGTGAADDSGLPNDRFFAVRPEGSVSTLKIQRTERGDSAVYLCASSLTGAFRGTGELFFGEGSRLTVL.

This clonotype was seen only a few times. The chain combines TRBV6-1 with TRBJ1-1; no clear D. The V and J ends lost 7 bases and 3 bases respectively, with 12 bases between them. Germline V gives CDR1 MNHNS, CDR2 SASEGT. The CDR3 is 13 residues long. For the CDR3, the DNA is TGTGCCAGCAATGCGGGTTGGGACACTGAAGCTTTCTTT. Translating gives CASNAGWDTEAFF.

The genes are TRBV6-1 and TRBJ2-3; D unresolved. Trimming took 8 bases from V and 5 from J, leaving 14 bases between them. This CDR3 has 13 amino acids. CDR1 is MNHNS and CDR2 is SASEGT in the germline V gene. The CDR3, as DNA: TGTGCCAGCCCGATCCCCGGGCAAGATACGCAGTATTTT. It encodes CASPIPGQDTQYF.